These 13 T cell receptor beta chains were all obtained from the same sample, sequenced in a study of T cell repertoires in cytomegalovirus infection. For these receptors, no antigen is known. From the reads, TCRdb called clonotypes with MiXCR, one entry per CDR3 protein. The sample lists some 480,000 distinct CDR3 sequences, 33% occurring once. Sequences were derived from cultured PBMCs, sampled from culture after CMV antigen stimulation. Source of these receptors: a human donor in good health (CMV status not recorded). Some clones in this sample may be carry-over from other donors' samples.

The genes are TRBV5-1 and TRBJ2-5, with TRBD2 identical over 12 bases. The V and J ends lost 5 bases and 3 bases, in that order; junction bases with no gene match: 5. The CDR3 is 15 amino acids. Germline CDR1 is SGHRS and CDR2 is YFSETQ. The CDR3 bases are TGCGCCAGCAGGGGATCTAGCGGGAGGGAAGAGACCCAGTACTTC. This encodes CASRGSSGREETQYF.

This clonotype appeared a few times. This rearrangement joins TRBV20-1 to TRBJ1-5; D remains ambiguous. The V and J ends lost 1 base and 7 bases respectively, with 8 bases between them. This CDR3 has 12 residues. Germline CDR1 DFQATT, CDR2 SNEGSKA (reference sequence). The CDR3 spells CSARGLIQPQHF. CDR3 in DNA: TGCAGTGCTAGAGGATTGATACAGCCCCAGCATTTT.

Only one count was recorded for this clonotype. The CDR3 coding sequence is TGTGCCGCCCTCTCCCCCAGGGAGGAAAAACTGTTTTTT. It is translated as CAALSPREEKLFF. The V gene is TRBV6-1, the J gene TRBJ1-4, with D perhaps TRBD1 (5 bases). Trimming pared 11 bases from V and 8 bases from J, leaving 18 bases between. From germline, CDR1 is MNHNS and CDR2 SASEGT. The CDR3 is 13 residues long.

V gene TRBV4-1 combines with J gene TRBJ2-3, with D unclear. The CDR3 has 13 amino acids. V gave up 0 bases and J gave up 6 bases, with 7 bases separating them. Germline CDR1 and CDR2: MGHRA and YSYEKL. Here the CDR3 DNA reads TGCGCCAGCAGCCAAGAGGTCCGGGATACGCAGTATTTT. Its protein product is CASSQEVRDTQYF.

This chain joins TRBV6-5 and TRBJ1-1; D uncertain. Germline V lookup: CDR1 MNHEY, CDR2 SVGAGI. Trimming shortened V by 6 bases and J by 4 bases, and 12 bases separated the two germline ends. The CDR3 has 13 amino acids. CDR3 DNA: TGTGCCAGCAGGCCGCTCGTCGGCACTGAAGCTTTCTTT. The encoded protein is CASRPLVGTEAFF.

This chain connects TRBV5-8 to TRBJ2-7; D is ambiguous. Trimming pared 4 bases from V and 7 bases from J, leaving 6 bases between. There are 10 residues in the CDR3. From germline, CDR1 is SGHTS and CDR2 YDEGEE. The CDR3, as DNA: TGTGCCAGCAGCCAAGGAGAGCAGTACTTC. It encodes CASSQGEQYF.

This chain links TRBV12-3 or TRBV12-4 with TRBJ1-2; D perhaps matches TRBD1 (6 bases). V was pared by 4 bases and J by 0 bases, with 21 bases between. The CDR3 runs 18 residues. The CDR3 spells CASSSRWGADPSNYGYTF. The CDR3 DNA reads TGTGCCAGCAGTTCCCGGTGGGGGGCAGATCCGTCTAACTATGGCTACACCTTC.

CDR3 DNA sequence: TGTGCCAGCAAATTAAGACGGGGTGTGAACACTGAAGCTTTCTTT. It is translated as CASKLRRGVNTEAFF. The rearrangement uses TRBV6-1 and TRBJ1-1; the D is unclear. V was pared by 7 bases and J by 0 bases, with 15 bases between. The germline gives CDR1 MNHNS, CDR2 SASEGT. This CDR3 has 15 residues.

The J gene is TRBJ1-4, the V gene TRBV9; 9 bases fit TRBD1. Germline V CDR1 and CDR2: SGDLS, YYNGEE. The CDR3 is made up of 16 amino acids. The J segment lost 8 bases and the V segment lost 4 bases, leaving 12 bases of the junction unmatched. The CDR3 sequence is CASSPSLRDRDEKLFF. CDR3 bases: TGTGCCAGCAGCCCATCACTCCGGGACAGGGACGAAAAACTGTTTTTT. The full variable domain, with the rest looked up from reference TRBV9 and TRBJ1-4, is DSGVTQTPKHLITATGQRVTLRCSPRSGDLSVYWYQQSLDQGLQFLIQYYNGEERAKGNILERFSAQQFPDLHSELNLSSLELGDSALYFCASSPSLRDRDEKLFFGSGTQLSVL.

The chain employs TRBV2 and TRBJ2-1; 9 bases align to TRBD2. The CDR3 is 15 residues long. Germline V lookup: CDR1 SNHLY, CDR2 FYNNEI. The trim removed 6 bases at V and 10 bases at J, leaving 13 bases unmatched. CDR3 DNA: TGTGCCAGCAGGCCGGGACTAGCAGGCCGTGAGGAGCAGTTCTTC. Translation gives CASRPGLAGREEQFF. The full variable domain, rest sourced from reference TRBV2 and TRBJ2-1, is EPEVTQTPSHQVTQMGQEVILRCVPISNHLYFYWYRQILGQKVEFLVSFYNNEISEKSEIFDDQFSVERPDGSNFTLKIRSTKLEDSAMYFCASRPGLAGREEQFFGPGTRLTVL.

The chain is built from TRBV29-1 and TRBJ1-1, with 11 bases identical to TRBD1. The CDR3 totals 15 residues. CDR1 is SQVTM, CDR2 ANQGSEA, per germline. Trimming removed 6 bases from V and 4 bases from J; junction bases left unmatched: 10. CDR3 loop: CSVVGGDRGSTEAFF. The DNA of the CDR3 is TGCAGCGTCGTGGGTGGGGACAGGGGGTCCACTGAAGCTTTCTTT.

This clonotype was picked up a small number of times. The chain is built from TRBV12-3 or TRBV12-4 and TRBJ1-1, with D unclear. The CDR3 length is 12 residues. V was clipped by 6 bases and J by 6 bases, with 11 bases between them. CDR3 residues: CASSIILAEAFF. The CDR3 DNA is TGTGCCAGCAGCATAATTCTTGCTGAAGCTTTCTTT.

The chain has TRBV19 and TRBJ2-7; D is unclear. The CDR3 covers 14 residues. V dropped 7 bases and J dropped 7 bases, with 20 bases sitting between them. CDR1 and CDR2 (germline): LNHDA, SQIVND (reference sequence). The DNA for the CDR3 is TGTGCCAGTACCCACGCGGCGGACCCCTGGGAGCAGTACTTC. It is translated as CASTHAADPWEQYF.